Presented here are 26 T cell receptor beta chains from one specimen sequenced in a study of Ad26.COV2.S vaccination and SARS-CoV-2 variants. Data came from immunoSEQ multiplex PCR; TCRdb stores just in-frame clones and leaves some out. This table has some 180,000 clones, around 88% appearing once. This material consisted of peripheral blood, taken after recovery from COVID-19. These receptors originate from a human donor who had recovered from COVID-19.

The CDR3 sequence: CASRTGSSGANVLTF. In DNA, the CDR3 is TGTGCCAGCAGGACCGGGAGCTCTGGGGCCAACGTCCTGACTTTC. The V gene is TRBV27, the J gene TRBJ2-6; TRBD2 is a possible D gene (6 bases). CDR3 length equals 15 residues. The ends were cut back, 6 bases at V and 0 bases at J, with 9 bases in the middle. Germline CDR1 is MNHEY and CDR2 is SMNVEV (reference sequence). The variable domain in full, with the rest retrieved from reference TRBV27 and TRBJ2-6, is EAQVTQNPRYLITVTGKKLTVTCSQNMNHEYMSWYRQDPGLGLRQIYYSMNVEVTDKGDVPEGYKVSRKEKRNFPLILESPSPNQTSLYFCASRTGSSGANVLTFGAGSRLTVL.

The V gene is TRBV6-6, the J gene TRBJ2-2; D remains ambiguous. The V gene's germline CDR1 is MNHNY and CDR2 SVGAGI (reference sequence). CDR3 length equals 14 residues. The CDR3 reads CSTKTEGPTGELFF. Written as DNA, the CDR3 is TGTTCCACAAAAACTGAAGGGCCCACCGGGGAGCTGTTTTTT.

The rearrangement joins TRBV15 to TRBJ2-6; D gene uncertain. Germline V gives CDR1 LNHNV, CDR2 YYDKDF (reference sequence). This CDR3 comprises 14 residues. V was cut by 3 bases and J by 4 bases, with 7 bases left in between. CDR3 amino acids: CATSSRPGANVLTF. Here the CDR3 DNA reads TGTGCCACCAGCAGCAGACCGGGGGCCAACGTCCTGACTTTC.

This clone was observed once. The rearrangement links TRBV7-6 to TRBJ2-7, with D possibly being TRBD1 (6 bases). This CDR3 contains 15 residues. Germline-derived CDR1 and CDR2 are SGHVS and FNYEAQ. V was clipped by 4 bases and J by 2 bases, with 15 bases between them. CDR3 region: CASSSEQGTPYEQYF. The CDR3 nucleotides are TGTGCCAGCAGCTCCGAACAGGGTACCCCCTACGAGCAGTACTTC.

The chain carries TRBV18 and TRBJ1-3, with D possibly being TRBD1 (5 bases). This CDR3 spans 15 amino acids. V gave up 2 bases and J gave up 6 bases, with 14 bases separating them. CDR1 and CDR2 from the germline V gene are KGHSH and LQKENI. This chain's CDR3 is CASSPAGGEANTIYF. Here the CDR3 DNA reads TGTGCCAGCTCACCAGCTGGAGGGGAGGCAAACACCATATATTTT.

This clone was observed a single time. This chain links TRBV20-1 with TRBJ1-1; D call uncertain. The V gene lost 8 bases and the J gene lost 3 bases, with 10 bases spanning the gap. The CDR3 contains 11 residues. CDR1 is DFQATT, CDR2 SNEGSKA, per germline (reference sequence). In nucleotides, the CDR3 is TGCAGTCTGGCGAAGGACACTGAAGCTTTCTTT. Translation: CSLAKDTEAFF.

The chain couples TRBV4-1 to TRBJ1-4; D unresolved. Trimming pared 1 base from V and 1 base from J, leaving 10 bases between. Germline V gene lookup returns CDR1 MGHRA and CDR2 YSYEKL. This CDR3 region has 16 residues. CDR3 sequence reads: CASSQGIGLTNEKLFF. The CDR3 DNA reads as TGCGCCAGCAGCCAAGGGATTGGGTTAACTAATGAAAAACTGTTTTTT.

This chain links TRBV12-5 with TRBJ2-2; D is ambiguous. V shed 0 bases and J shed 2 bases, with 10 bases lying between them. The CDR3 covers 16 residues. Looked up from germline, CDR1 is LGHNT and CDR2 is FRNRAP. CDR3 in DNA: TGTGCTAGTGGTTTGGTTCTCAGATTTAACACCGGGGAGCTGTTTTTT. It encodes CASGLVLRFNTGELFF.

This rearrangement joins TRBV7-3 to TRBJ2-2; 8 nucleotides align to TRBD1. V trimming: 3 bases; J trimming: 4 bases; junction bases outside the gene matches: 7. The CDR3 contains 16 residues. Germline V lookup: CDR1 SGHTA, CDR2 FQGTGA. The chain's CDR3 is CASSLDFTGGTGELFF. Here the CDR3 DNA reads TGTGCCAGCAGCTTGGACTTCACAGGGGGCACCGGGGAGCTGTTTTTT.

The chain is built from TRBV7-2 and TRBJ2-3; a possible D gene is TRBD2 (6 bases). The V and J ends lost 4 bases and 2 bases respectively, with 10 bases between them. This CDR3 comprises 14 residues. The germline V gene encodes CDR1 SGHTA and CDR2 FQGNSA. The DNA for the CDR3 is TGTGCCAGCAGCTGGGGACTCTACACAGATACGCAGTATTTT. This codes for CASSWGLYTDTQYF.

The V gene is TRBV5-1, the J gene TRBJ2-7; 13 bases fit TRBD2. V lost 4 bases to trimming and J lost 7 bases; unmatched junction nucleotides: 8. Germline CDR1 is SGHRS and CDR2 is YFSETQ. The CDR3 has 15 residues. The CDR3 region is CASSHGLAGVNEQYF. The CDR3, as DNA: TGCGCCAGCAGCCATGGACTAGCGGGAGTGAATGAGCAGTACTTC.

The chain employs TRBV24-1 and TRBJ2-3, with TRBD2 matching over 10 bases. The junction had 6 bases not matched to a gene; V was cut back by 5 bases and J by 5 bases. The CDR3 spans 15 residues. Germline CDR1 reads KGHDR; CDR2 reads SFDVKD. The CDR3 nucleotides read TGTGCCACCAGTGTCGGTAGCGGGAGGATAGATACGCAGTATTTT. Its protein product is CATSVGSGRIDTQYF.

With regard to this clone: Within the sample, other DNA sequences also encode this same CDR3. The chain couples TRBV9 to TRBJ1-4; TRBD1 aligns across 9 bases. The CDR3 totals 14 residues. J gave up 5 bases and V 2 bases, and 1 base lay outside the gene matches. Germline CDR1 reads SGDLS; CDR2 reads YYNGEE. The chain's CDR3 is CASSVGTGNEKLFF. The CDR3 region has the DNA TGTGCCAGCAGCGTGGGGACAGGGAATGAAAAACTGTTTTTT.

The chain carries TRBV5-1 and TRBJ2-7; a possible D gene is TRBD2 (7 bases). This CDR3 spans 15 amino acids. Germline V lookup: CDR1 SGHRS, CDR2 YFSETQ. V was clipped by 0 bases and J by 4 bases, with 14 bases between them. The CDR3 region has the DNA TGCGCCAGCAGCTTGGACGGGGGGCCCAGGTACGAGCAGTACTTC. It yields the protein CASSLDGGPRYEQYF.

The V gene is TRBV28, the J gene TRBJ2-2; TRBD1 might be the D (6 bases). V lost 5 bases, J lost 8 bases, and 15 bases lay in between. Per germline, CDR1 MDHEN and CDR2 SYDVKM. The CDR3 runs to 14 residues. The CDR3 DNA reads TGTGCCAGCAGTCCTAGGACAGCCCTTGGGGAGCTGTTTTTT. This translates into CASSPRTALGELFF.

V usage is TRBV10-3 and J usage is TRBJ1-1; perhaps TRBD1 as D (5 bases). CDR3 length: 15 residues. Trimming took 0 bases from V and 1 from J, leaving 9 bases between them. Germline assignment: CDR1 ENHRY and CDR2 SYGVKD. CDR3 coding DNA: TGTGCCATCAGTGAGTCGCGGCAGGGGAACACTGAAGCTTTCTTT. Amino acids: CAISESRQGNTEAFF.

The V gene is TRBV13, the J gene TRBJ1-1; the D is unclear. This CDR3 is 12 amino acids long. The germline gives CDR1 PRHDT, CDR2 FYEKMQ (reference sequence). The V and J ends lost 5 bases and 0 bases respectively, with 4 bases between them. The CDR3 DNA sequence: TGTGCCAGCAGCGTTATGAACACTGAAGCTTTCTTT. This codes for CASSVMNTEAFF.

V and J are TRBV10-1 and TRBJ2-1, with D maybe TRBD2 (5 bases). The CDR3 loop spans 12 amino acids. Germline CDR1 reads WNHNN; CDR2 reads SYGVQD (reference sequence). V lost 6 bases and J 10 bases, leaving 13 bases between the germline ends. DNA of the CDR3: TGCGCCAGCAGCCCGGGGTTCGCCGAGCAGTTCTTC. It specifies CASSPGFAEQFF.

The V call is TRBV5-1, the J call TRBJ2-5; no reliable D call. CDR1 and CDR2 from the germline V gene are SGHRS and YFSETQ. The CDR3 is 14 amino acids. V dropped 0 bases and J dropped 1 base, with 7 bases sitting between them. This CDR3 is CASSLGSSQETQYF. The CDR3 nucleotides are TGCGCCAGCAGCTTGGGAAGCAGCCAAGAGACCCAGTACTTC.

This clone appeared a few times. The chain carries TRBV6-6 and TRBJ1-4; TRBD1 agrees at 10 bases. The CDR3 is made up of 14 amino acids. Trimming took 5 bases from V and 7 from J; bases not matched to a gene: 4. Germline V gene data show CDR1 as MNHNY and CDR2 as SVGAGI (reference sequence). The CDR3 region has the DNA TGTGCCAGCAGTAAGACAGGGGGCGGTGAAAAACTGTTTTTT. As protein: CASSKTGGGEKLFF.

V is TRBV11-2 and J is TRBJ1-3; no definite D call. This CDR3 region has 14 residues. With 1 base removed from V and 5 bases from J, the gap between germline ends came to 9 bases. Germline V gene sequence: CDR1 SGHAT, CDR2 FQNNGV. The CDR3 here is CASSLGQARNTIYF. CDR3 DNA sequence: TGTGCCAGCAGCTTAGGCCAGGCAAGAAACACCATATATTTT.

The rearrangement uses TRBV6-1 and TRBJ1-2; the D is unclear. The CDR3 runs to 12 residues. V shed 3 bases and J shed 8 bases, with 10 bases lying between them. The germline V gene has CDR1 MNHNS and CDR2 SASEGT. The CDR3 coding sequence is TGTGCCAGCAGTGACCCCTATGGAGGCTACACCTTC. Translating it yields CASSDPYGGYTF.

The chain joins TRBV21-1 to TRBJ2-7; no DNA check was done on the table's D call, TRBD1. TRBV21-1 is designated a pseudogene. This CDR3 is 16 amino acids long. The CDR3 here is CASSNRHYPNSYEQYF. In nucleotides, the CDR3 is TGTGCCAGCAGCAACCGACATTATCCGAACTCCTACGAGCAGTACTTC.

The rearrangement uses TRBV4-1 and TRBJ2-1; 8 bases are a match to TRBD1. The CDR3 length is 13 residues. Germline values: CDR1 MGHRA, CDR2 YSYEKL. J was trimmed by 7 bases and V by 5 bases; bases with no gene match: 4. The CDR3 sequence is CASSGDRRNEQFF. Here the CDR3 DNA reads TGCGCCAGCAGCGGGGACAGGAGGAATGAGCAGTTCTTC.

The chain carries TRBV29-1 and TRBJ2-4; TRBD2 agrees at 8 bases. The V and J ends lost 4 bases and 7 bases, in that order; junction bases with no gene match: 3. This CDR3 contains 12 residues. From germline, CDR1 is SQVTM and CDR2 ANQGSEA. The CDR3 loop is CSVGASGNIQYF. In nucleotides, the CDR3 is TGCAGCGTTGGGGCTAGCGGGAACATTCAGTACTTC.

The gene calls are TRBV4-1 and TRBJ2-7; a weak D match, TRBD2 (6 bases). V was trimmed by 0 bases and J by 6 bases, leaving 18 bases between them. CDR1 MGHRA and CDR2 YSYEKL come from the germline V gene. The CDR3 totals 16 residues. The CDR3, as DNA: TGCGCCAGCAGCCAAGAAGACGGAGGGCCCCCTGGCGAGCAGTACTTC. This translates into CASSQEDGGPPGEQYF.